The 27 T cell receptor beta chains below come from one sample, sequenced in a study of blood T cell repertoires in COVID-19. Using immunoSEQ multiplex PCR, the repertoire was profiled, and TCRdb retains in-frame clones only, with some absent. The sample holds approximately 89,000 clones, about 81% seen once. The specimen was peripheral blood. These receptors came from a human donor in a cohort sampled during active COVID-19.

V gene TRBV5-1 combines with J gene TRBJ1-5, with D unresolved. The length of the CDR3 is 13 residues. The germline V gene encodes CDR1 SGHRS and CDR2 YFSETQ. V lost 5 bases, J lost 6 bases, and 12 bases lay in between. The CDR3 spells CASRVEIGQPQHF. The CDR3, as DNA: TGCGCCAGCAGGGTCGAAATCGGTCAGCCCCAGCATTTT.

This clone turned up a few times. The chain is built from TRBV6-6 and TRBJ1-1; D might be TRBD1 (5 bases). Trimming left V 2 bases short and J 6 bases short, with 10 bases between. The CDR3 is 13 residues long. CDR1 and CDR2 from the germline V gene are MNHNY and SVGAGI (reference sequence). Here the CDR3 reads CASSYGRAAEAFF. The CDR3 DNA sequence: TGTGCCAGCAGTTACGGCAGGGCCGCTGAAGCTTTCTTT.

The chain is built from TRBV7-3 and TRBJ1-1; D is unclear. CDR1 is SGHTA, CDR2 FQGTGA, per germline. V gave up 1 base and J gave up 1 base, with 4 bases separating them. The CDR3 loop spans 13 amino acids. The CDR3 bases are TGTGCCAGCAGCTTAAGAGGGAACACTGAAGCTTTCTTT. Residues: CASSLRGNTEAFF.

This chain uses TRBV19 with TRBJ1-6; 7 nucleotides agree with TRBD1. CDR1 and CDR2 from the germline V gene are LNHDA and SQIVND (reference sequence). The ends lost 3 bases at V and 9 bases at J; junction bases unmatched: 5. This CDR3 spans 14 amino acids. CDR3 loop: CASSIAGGSSPLHF. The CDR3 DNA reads TGTGCCAGTAGTATCGCAGGGGGAAGTTCACCCCTCCACTTT.

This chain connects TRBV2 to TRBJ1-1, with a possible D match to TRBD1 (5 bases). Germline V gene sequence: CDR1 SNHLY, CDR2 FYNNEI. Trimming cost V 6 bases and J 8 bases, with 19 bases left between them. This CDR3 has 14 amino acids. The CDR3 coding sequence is TGTGCCAGCAGGCGCAACCCGACAGTAGCAGAAGCTTTCTTT. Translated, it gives CASRRNPTVAEAFF.

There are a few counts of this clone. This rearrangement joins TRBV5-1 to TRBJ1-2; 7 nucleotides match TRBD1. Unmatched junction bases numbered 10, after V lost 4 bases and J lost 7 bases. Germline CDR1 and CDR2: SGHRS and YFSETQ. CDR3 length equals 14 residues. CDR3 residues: CASSPSQGESGYTF. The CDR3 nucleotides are TGCGCCAGCAGCCCCTCCCAGGGGGAAAGTGGCTACACCTTC.

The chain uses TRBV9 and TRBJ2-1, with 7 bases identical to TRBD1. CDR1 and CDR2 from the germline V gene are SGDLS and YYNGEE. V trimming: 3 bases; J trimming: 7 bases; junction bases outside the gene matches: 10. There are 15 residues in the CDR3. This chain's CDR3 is CASSAFGQESNEQFF. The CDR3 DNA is TGTGCCAGCAGCGCCTTTGGACAGGAGTCGAATGAGCAGTTCTTC.

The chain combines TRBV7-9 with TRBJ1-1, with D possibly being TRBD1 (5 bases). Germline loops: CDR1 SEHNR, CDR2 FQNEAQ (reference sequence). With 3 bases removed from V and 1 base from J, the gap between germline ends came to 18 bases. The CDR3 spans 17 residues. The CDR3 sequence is CASSFGVGGSSNTEAFF. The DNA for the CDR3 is TGTGCCAGCAGCTTCGGGGTCGGGGGGTCGTCGAACACTGAAGCTTTCTTT.

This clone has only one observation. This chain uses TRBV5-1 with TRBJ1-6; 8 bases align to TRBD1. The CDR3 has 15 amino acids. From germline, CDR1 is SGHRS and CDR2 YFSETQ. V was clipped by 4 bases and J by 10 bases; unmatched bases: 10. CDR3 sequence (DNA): TGCGCCAGCAGCGCTCGACAGGGGCCGGGATCACCCCTCCACTTT. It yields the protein CASSARQGPGSPLHF. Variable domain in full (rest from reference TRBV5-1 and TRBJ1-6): KAGVTQTPRYLIKTRGQQVTLSCSPISGHRSVSWYQQTPGQGLQFLFEYFSETQRNKGNFPGRFSGRQFSNSRSEMNVSTLELGDSALYLCASSARQGPGSPLHFGNGTRLTVT.

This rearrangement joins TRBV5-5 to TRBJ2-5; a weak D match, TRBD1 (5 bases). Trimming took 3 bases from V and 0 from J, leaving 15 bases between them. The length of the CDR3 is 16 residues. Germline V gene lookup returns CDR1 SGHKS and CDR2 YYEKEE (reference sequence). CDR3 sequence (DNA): TGTGCCAGCAGCTGGGCTATCACAGGCGACCAAGAGACCCAGTACTTC. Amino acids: CASSWAITGDQETQYF. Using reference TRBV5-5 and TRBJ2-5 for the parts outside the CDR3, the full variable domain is DAGVTQSPTHLIKTRGQQVTLRCSPISGHKSVSWYQQVLGQGPQFIFQYYEKEERGRGNFPDRFSARQFPNYSSELNVNALLLGDSALYLCASSWAITGDQETQYFGPGTRLLVL.

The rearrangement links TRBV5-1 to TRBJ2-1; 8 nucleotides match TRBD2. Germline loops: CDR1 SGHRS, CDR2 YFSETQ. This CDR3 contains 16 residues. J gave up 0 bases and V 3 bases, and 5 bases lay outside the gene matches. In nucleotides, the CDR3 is TGCGCCAGCAGCTCCTGGAGCGGGGGCTCCTACAATGAGCAGTTCTTC. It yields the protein CASSSWSGGSYNEQFF.

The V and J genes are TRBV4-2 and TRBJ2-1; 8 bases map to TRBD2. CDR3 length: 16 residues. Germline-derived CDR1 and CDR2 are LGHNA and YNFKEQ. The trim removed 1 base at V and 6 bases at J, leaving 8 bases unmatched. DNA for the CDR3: TGTGCCAGCAGCCAAGTCACCGGGGGGGCCTTCAATGAGCAGTTCTTC. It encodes CASSQVTGGAFNEQFF.

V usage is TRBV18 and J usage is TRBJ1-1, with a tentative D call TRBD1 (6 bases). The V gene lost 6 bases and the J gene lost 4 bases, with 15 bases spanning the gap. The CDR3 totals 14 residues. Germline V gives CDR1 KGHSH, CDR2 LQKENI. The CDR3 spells CASSPGHSGTEAFF. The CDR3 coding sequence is TGTGCCAGCTCTCCGGGACATAGTGGCACTGAAGCTTTCTTT.

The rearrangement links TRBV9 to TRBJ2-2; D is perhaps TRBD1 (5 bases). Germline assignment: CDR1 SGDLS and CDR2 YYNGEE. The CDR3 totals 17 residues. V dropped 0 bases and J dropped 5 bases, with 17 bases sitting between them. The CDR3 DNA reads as TGTGCCAGCAGCGTAGCTGGGGCAGGGCGTAGGACCGGGGAGCTGTTTTTT. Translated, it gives CASSVAGAGRRTGELFF.

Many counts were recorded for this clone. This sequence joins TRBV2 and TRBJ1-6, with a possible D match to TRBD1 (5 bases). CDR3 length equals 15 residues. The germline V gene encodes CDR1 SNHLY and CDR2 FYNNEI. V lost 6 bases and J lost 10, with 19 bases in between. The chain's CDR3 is CASRSLPGPGSPLHF. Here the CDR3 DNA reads TGTGCCAGCAGATCGTTACCGGGCCCAGGGTCACCCCTCCACTTT. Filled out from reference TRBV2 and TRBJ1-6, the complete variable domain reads EPEVTQTPSHQVTQMGQEVILRCVPISNHLYFYWYRQILGQKVEFLVSFYNNEISEKSEIFDDQFSVERPDGSNFTLKIRSTKLEDSAMYFCASRSLPGPGSPLHFGNGTRLTVT.

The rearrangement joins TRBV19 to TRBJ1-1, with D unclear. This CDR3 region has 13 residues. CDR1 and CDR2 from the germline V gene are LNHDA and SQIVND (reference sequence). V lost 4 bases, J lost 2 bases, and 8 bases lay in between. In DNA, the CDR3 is TGTGCCAGTAGTACTACAGTAAACACTGAAGCTTTCTTT. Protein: CASSTTVNTEAFF. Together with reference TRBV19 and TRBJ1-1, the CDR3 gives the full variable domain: DGGITQSPKYLFRKEGQNVTLSCEQNLNHDAMYWYRQDPGQGLRLIYYSQIVNDFQKGDIAEGYSVSREKKESFPLTVTSAQKNPTAFYLCASSTTVNTEAFFGQGTRLTVV.

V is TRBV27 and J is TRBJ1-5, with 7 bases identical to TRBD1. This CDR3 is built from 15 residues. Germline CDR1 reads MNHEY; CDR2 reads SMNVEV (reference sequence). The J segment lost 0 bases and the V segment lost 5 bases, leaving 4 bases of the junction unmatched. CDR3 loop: CASSRQGGSNQPQHF. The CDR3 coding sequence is TGTGCCAGCAGTAGACAGGGTGGTAGCAATCAGCCCCAGCATTTT.

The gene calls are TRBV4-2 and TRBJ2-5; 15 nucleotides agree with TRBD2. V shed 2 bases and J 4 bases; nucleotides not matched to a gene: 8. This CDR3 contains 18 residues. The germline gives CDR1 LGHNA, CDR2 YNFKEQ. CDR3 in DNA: TGTGCCAGCAGCCAAAGGACTAGCGGGGGGGCTGATCCAGAGACCCAGTACTTC. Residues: CASSQRTSGGADPETQYF.

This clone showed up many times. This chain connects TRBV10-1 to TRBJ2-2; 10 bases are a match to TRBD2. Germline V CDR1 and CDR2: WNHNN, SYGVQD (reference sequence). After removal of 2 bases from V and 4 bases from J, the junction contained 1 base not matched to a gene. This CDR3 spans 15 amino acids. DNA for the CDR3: TGCGCCAGCAGTGAGGTAGCGGGAGGCACCGGGGAGCTGTTTTTT. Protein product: CASSEVAGGTGELFF.

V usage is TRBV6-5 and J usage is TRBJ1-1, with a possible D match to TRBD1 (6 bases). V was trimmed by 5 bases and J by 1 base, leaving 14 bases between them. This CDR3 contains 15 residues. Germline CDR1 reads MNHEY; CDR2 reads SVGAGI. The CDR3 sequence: CASSPRQDSNTEAFF. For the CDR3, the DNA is TGTGCCAGCAGTCCCCGACAGGACTCGAACACTGAAGCTTTCTTT.

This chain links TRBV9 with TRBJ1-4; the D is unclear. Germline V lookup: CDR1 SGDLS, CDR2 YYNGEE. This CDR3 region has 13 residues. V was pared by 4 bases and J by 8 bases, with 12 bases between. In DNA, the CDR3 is TGTGCCAGCAGCCCACGGGGTAGGGAAAAACTGTTTTTT. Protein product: CASSPRGREKLFF.

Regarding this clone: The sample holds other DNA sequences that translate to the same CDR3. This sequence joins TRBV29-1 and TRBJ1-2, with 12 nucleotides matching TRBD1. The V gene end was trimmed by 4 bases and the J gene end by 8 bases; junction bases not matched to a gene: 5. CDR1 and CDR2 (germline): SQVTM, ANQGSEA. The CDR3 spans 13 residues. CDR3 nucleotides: TGCAGCGTTGTGGGACAGGGGGCATGGGGCTACACCTTC. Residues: CSVVGQGAWGYTF.

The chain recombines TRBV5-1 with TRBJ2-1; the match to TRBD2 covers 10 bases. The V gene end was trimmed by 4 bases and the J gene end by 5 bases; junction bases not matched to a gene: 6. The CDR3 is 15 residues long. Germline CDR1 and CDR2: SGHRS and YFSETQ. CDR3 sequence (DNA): TGCGCCAGCAGCGCCACTAGCGGGGCGAACAATGAGCAGTTCTTC. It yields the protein CASSATSGANNEQFF.

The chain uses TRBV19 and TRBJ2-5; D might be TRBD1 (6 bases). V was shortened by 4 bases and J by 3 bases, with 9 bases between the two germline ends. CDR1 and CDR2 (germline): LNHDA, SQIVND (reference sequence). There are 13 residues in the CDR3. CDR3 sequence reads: CASSRAGEETQYF. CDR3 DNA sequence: TGTGCCAGTAGTAGGGCAGGGGAAGAGACCCAGTACTTC.

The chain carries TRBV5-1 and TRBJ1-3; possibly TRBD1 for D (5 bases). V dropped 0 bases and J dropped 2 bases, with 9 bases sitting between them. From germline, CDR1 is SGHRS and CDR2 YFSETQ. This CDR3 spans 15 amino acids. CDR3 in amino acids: CASSLEGAAGNTIYF. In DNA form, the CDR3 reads TGCGCCAGCAGCTTGGAAGGGGCTGCTGGAAACACCATATATTTT. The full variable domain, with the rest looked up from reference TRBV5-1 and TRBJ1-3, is KAGVTQTPRYLIKTRGQQVTLSCSPISGHRSVSWYQQTPGQGLQFLFEYFSETQRNKGNFPGRFSGRQFSNSRSEMNVSTLELGDSALYLCASSLEGAAGNTIYFGEGSWLTVV.

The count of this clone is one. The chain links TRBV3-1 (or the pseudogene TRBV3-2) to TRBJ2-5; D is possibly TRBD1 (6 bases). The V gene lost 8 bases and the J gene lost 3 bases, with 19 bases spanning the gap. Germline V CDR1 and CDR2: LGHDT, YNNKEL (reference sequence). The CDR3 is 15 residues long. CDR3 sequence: CASGTLNRVKETQYF. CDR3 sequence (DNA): TGTGCCAGCGGAACATTAAACAGGGTCAAAGAGACCCAGTACTTC.

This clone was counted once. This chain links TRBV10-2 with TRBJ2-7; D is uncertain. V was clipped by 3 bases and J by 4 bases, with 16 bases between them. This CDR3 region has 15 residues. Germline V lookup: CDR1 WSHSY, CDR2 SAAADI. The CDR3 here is CASSDPRIPSYEQYF. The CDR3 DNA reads TGCGCCAGCAGTGACCCGCGGATTCCTTCGTACGAGCAGTACTTC.